This TCR beta chain was recorded in a study of T cells in Graves' hyperthyroidism and ophthalmopathy. Study-wide results and limits: Also found in blood were most expanded thyroid clonotypes above 0.001.

The cohort's ophthalmopathy patients, a group with duration under 3 months, had a Clinical Activity Score of at least 3 and a NOSPECS grade of at least 4. Patients with uncontrolled infections, other autoimmune diseases, pregnancy or lactation were excluded. Isolation of PBMCs was performed on around 9.8 ml fresh peripheral blood. This clonotype was recorded a few times. What it binds is not known. The CDR3 runs to 12 residues. Trimming removed 3 bases at V and 5 bases at J, with 5 bases between. Germline lookup yields CDR1 MNHEY and CDR2 SMNVEV (reference sequence). Amplified TCR beta CDR3 regions came from RNA transcripts. HTBI primers were used for first-round RT-PCR of the TCR CDR3. TCRdb reanalysed the multiplex PCR reads using MiXCR and keeps one entry per CDR3 protein. The sample holds about 500,000 distinct CDR3 sequences, 15% to 20% seen once.

The TCR sequence derives from a woman between 18 and 29 years old with Graves' ophthalmopathy. The sample consisted of blood. V is TRBV27 and J is TRBJ1-5; no definite D call. The CDR3 DNA reads TGTGCCAGCAGTTTCCTGGATCAGCCCCAGCATTTT. This encodes CASSFLDQPQHF.